The next 16 T cell receptor beta chains were all read from a single sample in a study of blood T cell repertoires in COVID-19. Using immunoSEQ multiplex PCR, the repertoire was profiled, and TCRdb retains in-frame clones only, with some absent. The sample lists 30,000 to 45,000 clones; more than 65% were seen once. The sample was peripheral blood. The receptor source for this set is a man aged 80 or over with active or convalescent COVID-19.

The CDR3 DNA reads as TGTGCCAGCTTACGACACGGGGGGCGTCGCGAGCAGTACTTC. Translating gives CASLRHGGRREQYF. The J gene is TRBJ2-7, the V gene TRBV21-1; the table's D gene call, TRBD2, was not cross checked with the DNA. TRBV21-1 is given as a pseudogene. This CDR3 has 14 residues.

The chain links TRBV7-2 to TRBJ2-7; 8 bases agree with TRBD2. Looked up from germline, CDR1 is SGHTA and CDR2 is FQGNSA. The length of the CDR3 is 15 residues. Trimming removed 1 base from V and 0 bases from J; junction bases left unmatched: 2. The CDR3 sequence: CASSLGGRFSYEQYF. In DNA, the CDR3 is TGTGCCAGCAGCTTAGGCGGGAGGTTCTCCTACGAGCAGTACTTC.

The V gene is TRBV9, the J gene TRBJ2-1; D is perhaps TRBD2 (6 bases). The germline V gene has CDR1 SGDLS and CDR2 YYNGEE. The CDR3 spans 14 residues. V lost 4 bases and J 9 bases, leaving 17 bases between the germline ends. The CDR3 DNA follows: TGTGCCAGCAGCATGGGGAGAGAGGGAGGTGAGCAGTTCTTC. Translating gives CASSMGREGGEQFF.

This clone was picked up one time. The chain combines TRBV6-4 with TRBJ1-2, with a weak D call TRBD1 (5 bases). The V gene lost 6 bases and the J gene lost 8 bases, with 16 bases spanning the gap. CDR1 and CDR2 from the germline V gene are MRHNA and SNTAGT. The CDR3 has 13 amino acids. DNA of the CDR3: TGTGCCAGCAGGGGACTAGATTCTTCCGGCTACACCTTC. Protein sequence: CASRGLDSSGYTF.

The chain's CDR3 is CASSTQTGGRAGELFF. The CDR3 DNA reads as TGTGCCAGCAGCACCCAGACAGGGGGCCGAGCCGGGGAGCTGTTTTTT. The chain has TRBV7-3 and TRBJ2-2; TRBD1 aligns across 10 bases. The ends lost 5 bases at V and 6 bases at J; junction bases unmatched: 9. Germline CDR1 reads SGHTA; CDR2 reads FQGTGA. The CDR3 totals 16 residues.

The chain recombines TRBV7-3 with TRBJ2-1, with 14 bases identical to TRBD2. This CDR3 region has 16 residues. The germline CDR1 and CDR2 sequences are SGHTA and FQGTGA. J was trimmed by 7 bases and V by 5 bases; bases with no gene match: 7. The CDR3 loop is CASSLGTSGGQNEQFF. CDR3 in DNA: TGTGCCAGCAGCCTCGGGACTAGCGGGGGCCAGAATGAGCAGTTCTTC.

This clone came up many times. CDR3 region: CASSLSSQPSNQPQHF. CDR3 in DNA: TGTGCCAGCAGTTTATCTTCACAACCTAGCAATCAGCCCCAGCATTTT. The chain uses TRBV27 and TRBJ1-5; D is ambiguous. Trimming stripped 0 bases from V and 0 bases from J, with 9 bases between. This CDR3 has 16 amino acids. Germline V gives CDR1 MNHEY, CDR2 SMNVEV (reference sequence).

This clone was seen once. The J gene is TRBJ2-7, the V gene TRBV18; no firm D call. The CDR3 has 16 residues. Germline V gene data show CDR1 as KGHSH and CDR2 as LQKENI. V was shortened by 2 bases and J by 2 bases, with 16 bases between the two germline ends. CDR3 amino acids: CASSPNGAGKTYEQYF. The CDR3 DNA follows: TGTGCCAGCTCACCAAACGGCGCAGGAAAAACCTACGAGCAGTACTTC.

The gene calls are TRBV6-2 or TRBV6-3 and TRBJ2-7; 9 nucleotides line up with TRBD1. From germline, CDR1 is MNHEY and CDR2 SVGEGT. V was pared by 5 bases and J by 2 bases, with 4 bases of the junction left unmatched. This CDR3 spans 14 amino acids. The CDR3 protein is CASSDGTGPYEQYF. CDR3 DNA sequence: TGTGCCAGCAGTGACGGGACAGGGCCCTACGAGCAGTACTTC.

J is TRBJ2-7 and V is TRBV24-1; the match to TRBD2 covers 10 bases. The V segment lost 9 bases and the J segment 6 bases; nucleotides outside the gene matches: 10. Germline V gene sequence: CDR1 KGHDR, CDR2 SFDVKD. This CDR3 region has 14 residues. The CDR3 bases are TGTGCCACCCAGACTAGCGGGCCTCGGGCCGAGCAGTACTTC. Its protein is CATQTSGPRAEQYF.

The chain combines TRBV7-9 with TRBJ2-7; 11 nucleotides align to TRBD2. CDR1 is SEHNR and CDR2 is FQNEAQ in the germline V gene (reference sequence). V lost 5 bases, J lost 7 bases, and 19 bases stayed unmatched. The CDR3 has 18 residues. CDR3 sequence: CASSDTSGGLQDQLEQYF. The CDR3 DNA sequence: TGTGCCAGCAGCGATACTAGCGGGGGCCTACAGGATCAGCTTGAGCAGTACTTC.

The chain has TRBV7-6 and TRBJ2-5; D unclear. The CDR3 spans 12 residues. The V and J ends lost 2 bases and 5 bases respectively, with 6 bases between them. Germline assignment: CDR1 SGHVS and CDR2 FNYEAQ. For the CDR3, the DNA is TGTGCCAGCAGCTTATACGGGGAGACCCAGTACTTC. Its protein is CASSLYGETQYF.

V and J are TRBV9 and TRBJ2-2; 10 bases are a match to TRBD1. V shed 3 bases and J 5 bases; nucleotides not matched to a gene: 7. Germline V gene data show CDR1 as SGDLS and CDR2 as YYNGEE. The CDR3 contains 16 residues. CDR3 in amino acids: CASSAPGTGETGELFF. CDR3 DNA: TGTGCCAGCAGCGCACCCGGGACAGGGGAGACCGGGGAGCTGTTTTTT.

The rearrangement joins TRBV5-5 to TRBJ1-2; D may be TRBD1 (5 bases). V was pared by 5 bases and J by 4 bases, with 15 bases between. CDR3 size: 14 residues. Germline CDR1 reads SGHKS; CDR2 reads YYEKEE (reference sequence). CDR3 sequence (DNA): TGTGCCAGCAGTTACCAACAGGAATTCTATGGCTACACCTTC. Translated: CASSYQQEFYGYTF.

J is TRBJ2-4 and V is TRBV4-2; D possibly corresponds to TRBD2 (5 bases). The ends were cut back, 0 bases at V and 8 bases at J, with 11 bases in the middle. The CDR3 length is 14 residues. CDR1 and CDR2 from the germline V gene are LGHNA and YNFKEQ. CDR3 bases: TGTGCCAGCAGCCAAGATGGCAGAGCGGACATTCAGTACTTC. This sequence encodes CASSQDGRADIQYF.

The V gene is TRBV5-1, the J gene TRBJ2-2, with 7 bases that match TRBD2. V shed 0 bases and J 0 bases; nucleotides not matched to a gene: 2. CDR3 length: 16 residues. Germline V CDR1 and CDR2: SGHRS, YFSETQ. Here the CDR3 reads CASSLGLAANTGELFF. As DNA, the CDR3 is TGCGCCAGCAGCTTGGGACTAGCAGCGAACACCGGGGAGCTGTTTTTT.